This T cell receptor beta chain was observed in a study of spatial heterogeneity in lung cancer. The time point denotes: sample taken at primary tumor resection. No cells were sorted before sequencing. The whole RNA sequenced was extracted from tumor, nontumor lung or frozen PBMC. A total of some 70 untreated early-stage non-small cell lung cancer patients served as donors. All TCR cDNA molecules were individually tagged with a unique molecular identifier. TCRdb re-analysed the 5' RACE reads in MiXCR, keeping a single row per CDR3 protein. The sample lists nearly 50,000 distinct CDR3 sequences; approximately 7.6% were seen once. The V end was cut by 6 bases, the J end by 10 bases, with 21 bases between. The CDR3 is 15 residues long.

The V and J genes are TRBV12-3 or TRBV12-4 and TRBJ1-4; D is possibly TRBD1 (6 bases). This material consisted of PBMCs, taken at surgery. The TCR comes from a female donor with early-stage non-small cell lung cancer. CDR3 in DNA: TGTGCCAGCAGCCCCCCGACGGGGGGCGAGGTAAAACTGTTTTTT. This translates into CASSPPTGGEVKLFF.